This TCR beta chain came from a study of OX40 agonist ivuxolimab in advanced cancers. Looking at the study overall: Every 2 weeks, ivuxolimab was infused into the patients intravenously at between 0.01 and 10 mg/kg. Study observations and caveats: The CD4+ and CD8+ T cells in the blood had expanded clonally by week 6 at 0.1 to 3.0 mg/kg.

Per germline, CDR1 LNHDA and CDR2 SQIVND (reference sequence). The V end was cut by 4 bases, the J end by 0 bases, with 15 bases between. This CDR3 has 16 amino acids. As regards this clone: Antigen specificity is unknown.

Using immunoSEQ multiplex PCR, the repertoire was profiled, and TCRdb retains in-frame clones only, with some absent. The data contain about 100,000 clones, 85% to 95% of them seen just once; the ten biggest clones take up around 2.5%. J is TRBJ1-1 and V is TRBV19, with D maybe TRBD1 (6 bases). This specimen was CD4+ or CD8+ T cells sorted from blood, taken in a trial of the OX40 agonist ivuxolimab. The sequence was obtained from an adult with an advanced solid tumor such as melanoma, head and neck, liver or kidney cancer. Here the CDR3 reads CASSTPGHRMNTEAFF. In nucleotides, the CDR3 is TGTGCCAGTAGTACCCCGGGACACCGAATGAACACTGAAGCTTTCTTT. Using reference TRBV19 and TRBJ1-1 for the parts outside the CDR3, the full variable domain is DGGITQSPKYLFRKEGQNVTLSCEQNLNHDAMYWYRQDPGQGLRLIYYSQIVNDFQKGDIAEGYSVSREKKESFPLTVTSAQKNPTAFYLCASSTPGHRMNTEAFFGQGTRLTVV.